Included here is one T cell receptor (beta chain) sequence, with context. This sample was taken from a study of blood T cell repertoires in COVID-19. Study-wide background: From the United States, Italy and Spain came samples of acute and convalescent COVID-19. PBMCs, B-cell-depleted T cells, or T cells were the source of the cDNA or gDNA that made up the material.

Those who participated ranged in age from about 18 to 89 years and resided in about two dozen US areas. Researchers sorted participants into cohorts using their self-reported clinical history. Germline V gene sequence: CDR1 MNHEY, CDR2 SVGEGT. This CDR3 is 16 amino acids long. J lost 2 bases, V lost 4 bases, and 5 bases had no gene match. Using immunoSEQ multiplex PCR, the repertoire was profiled, and TCRdb retains in-frame clones only, with some absent. Of over 130,000 clones in the sample, 70% to 90% were seen once. This chain joins TRBV6-2 or TRBV6-3 and TRBJ2-3; 11 bases match TRBD2. This receptor was obtained from a woman aged 45 to 65 with acute COVID-19. The sample consisted of PBMCs or T cells enriched from blood (not recorded which). CDR3 sequence reads: CASSSASGRSTDTQYF. The CDR3 DNA reads TGTGCCAGCAGTTCGGCTAGCGGGAGGTCCACAGATACGCAGTATTTT.